These 21 T cell receptor beta chains were sequenced from one sample in a study of response to subunit inactivated influenza vaccine. TCRdb re-called the RT-PCR reads with MiXCR, one entry per CDR3 protein. The sample lists some 300,000 distinct CDR3 sequences, around 20% occurring once. The sequenced sample was PBMCs from blood, obtained about 20 months after vaccination. Receptors originate from a man aged 50-75 years who received an inactivated influenza vaccine.

The gene calls are TRBV5-1 and TRBJ2-5; no clear D. The CDR3 consists of 15 residues. CDR1 is SGHRS and CDR2 is YFSETQ in the germline V gene. The V gene lost 4 bases and the J gene lost 2 bases, with 15 bases spanning the gap. DNA of the CDR3: TGCGCCAGCAGCCCGCTGGGCAGAAATCAAGAGACCCAGTACTTC. It is translated as CASSPLGRNQETQYF.

This clonotype was observed a few times. The genes are TRBV5-6 and TRBJ1-2; 7 nucleotides align to TRBD1. Germline V CDR1 and CDR2: SGHDT, YYEEEE. This CDR3 spans 12 amino acids. The V segment lost 6 bases and the J segment 8 bases; nucleotides outside the gene matches: 7. The DNA of the CDR3 is TGTGCCAGCACCCTCGACAGGGAGGGCTACACCTTC. Translated, it gives CASTLDREGYTF.

The V gene is TRBV20-1, the J gene TRBJ1-2, with D tentatively TRBD1 (6 bases). The germline V and J ends were trimmed by 0 bases and 1 base, with 9 bases remaining between them. Germline V gene data show CDR1 as DFQATT and CDR2 as SNEGSKA (reference sequence). This CDR3 has 14 amino acids. CDR3 amino acids: CSARDGTFNYGYTF. CDR3 nucleotide sequence: TGCAGTGCTAGAGATGGGACATTTAACTATGGCTACACCTTC.

This chain uses TRBV6-7 with TRBJ2-5; 8 bases match TRBD2. TRBV6-7 qualifies as an ORF whose function is uncertain. The CDR3 contains 15 residues. The V and J ends lost 0 bases and 2 bases, in that order; junction bases with no gene match: 2. The CDR3 is CASSYSGLAQETQYF. CDR3 nucleotides: TGTGCCAGCAGTTACTCCGGACTAGCACAAGAGACCCAGTACTTC.

The chain joins TRBV12-3 or TRBV12-4 to TRBJ2-1; D is tentatively TRBD1 or TRBD2 (6 bases each). The germline V and J ends were trimmed by 3 bases and 5 bases, with 14 bases remaining between them. CDR3 length equals 15 residues. CDR3 sequence (DNA): TGTGCCAGCAGTTTTTATCGGGGGCCCAACAATGAGCAGTTCTTC. Amino acids: CASSFYRGPNNEQFF.

This clonotype came up a few times. The chain has TRBV29-1 and TRBJ2-3, with D uncertain. Trimming removed 1 base from V and 0 bases from J, with 11 bases in between. Germline V lookup: CDR1 SQVTM, CDR2 ANQGSEA. The CDR3 covers 15 residues. The CDR3 DNA reads TGCAGCGTTGAAGCGCCCGATAGGAGCACAGATACGCAGTATTTT. It codes for CSVEAPDRSTDTQYF.

In this sample, this clonotype turned up a few times. V is TRBV10-3 and J is TRBJ1-1; 9 bases align to TRBD1. Looked up from germline, CDR1 is ENHRY and CDR2 is SYGVKD. With V trimmed by 4 bases and J by 4 bases, 7 bases remained unmatched. The CDR3 sequence is 15 residues long. CDR3 sequence: CAISGPGQGATEAFF. In DNA form, the CDR3 reads TGTGCCATCAGTGGCCCGGGACAGGGTGCCACTGAAGCTTTCTTT.

V is TRBV20-1 and J is TRBJ1-5; D remains unclear. CDR1 and CDR2 (germline): DFQATT, SNEGSKA (reference sequence). Trimming stripped 5 bases from V and 4 bases from J, with 6 bases between. This CDR3 is built from 11 residues. CDR3 region: CSARKNQPQHF. The CDR3 region has the DNA TGCAGTGCTCGGAAAAATCAGCCCCAGCATTTT.

The rearrangement joins TRBV20-1 to TRBJ2-4; 7 nucleotides agree with TRBD1. The CDR3 has 15 residues. The germline gives CDR1 DFQATT, CDR2 SNEGSKA (reference sequence). J gave up 4 bases and V 4 bases, and 10 bases lay outside the gene matches. The CDR3 loop reads CSAIRTGRGKNIQYF. The CDR3 nucleotides are TGCAGTGCTATCCGGACAGGACGGGGTAAAAACATTCAGTACTTC.

A few counts support this clonotype. The chain employs TRBV6-1 and TRBJ2-1; 9 bases are a match to TRBD1. The CDR3 length is 15 residues. Germline V gives CDR1 MNHNS, CDR2 SASEGT. After removal of 7 bases from V and 2 bases from J, the junction contained 6 bases not matched to a gene. The CDR3 here is CASNRRQGAYNEQFF. CDR3 nucleotide sequence: TGTGCCAGCAATAGAAGACAGGGGGCCTACAATGAGCAGTTCTTC.

The chain has TRBV11-2 and TRBJ2-7; D gene ambiguous. Germline V gene data show CDR1 as SGHAT and CDR2 as FQNNGV. With 3 bases removed from V and 3 bases from J, the gap between germline ends came to 9 bases. This CDR3 contains 13 residues. CDR3 sequence reads: CASSFRPGYEQYF. The CDR3 bases are TGTGCCAGCAGCTTTCGCCCCGGCTACGAGCAGTACTTC. The full variable domain, in which reference TRBV11-2 and TRBJ2-7 provide the parts outside the CDR3, is EAGVAQSPRYKIIEKRQSVAFWCNPISGHATLYWYQQILGQGPKLLIQFQNNGVVDDSQLPKDRFSAERLKGVDSTLKIQPAKLEDSAVYLCASSFRPGYEQYFGPGTRLTVT.

This clonotype was counted a few times. The chain combines TRBV15 with TRBJ1-2, with D maybe TRBD1 (6 bases). The CDR3 runs 16 residues. CDR1 is LNHNV, CDR2 YYDKDF, per germline (reference sequence). V lost 5 bases to trimming and J lost 1 base, with 17 bases between them. As DNA, the CDR3 is TGTGCCACCAGCCGAATAACAGGGTTAAGTAACTATGGCTACACCTTC. It codes for CATSRITGLSNYGYTF.

The chain combines TRBV6-5 with TRBJ2-2; 8 nucleotides align to TRBD1. This CDR3 contains 16 residues. V lost 0 bases, J lost 4 bases, and 4 bases stayed unmatched. The V gene's germline CDR1 is MNHEY and CDR2 SVGAGI. The CDR3, as DNA: TGTGCCAGCAGTTACTCGAGACAGGGGACCACCGGGGAGCTGTTTTTT. Translating it yields CASSYSRQGTTGELFF.

This clonotype showed up many times. CDR3 sequence (DNA): TGCAGTGCAAGCTGGAACACTGAAGCTTTCTTT. Protein: CSASWNTEAFF. This chain connects TRBV20-1 to TRBJ1-1; the D is unclear. CDR1 DFQATT and CDR2 SNEGSKA come from the germline V gene (reference sequence). This CDR3 comprises 11 residues. Trimming pared 6 bases from V and 1 base from J, leaving 6 bases between.

The sample holds many counts of this clonotype. The rearrangement uses TRBV5-1 and TRBJ1-1; D gene uncertain. The CDR3 consists of 12 residues. The V gene lost 4 bases and the J gene lost 1 base, with 5 bases spanning the gap. Germline V gene data show CDR1 as SGHRS and CDR2 as YFSETQ. The CDR3 DNA reads TGCGCCAGCAGCGTGGAGAACACTGAAGCTTTCTTT. It yields the protein CASSVENTEAFF.

The count of this clonotype is one. The junction and the germline gene differ at one end; a read error may be behind it. The chain uses TRBV5-8 and TRBJ1-5; no clear D. The CDR3 covers 14 residues. Germline V gene data show CDR1 as SGHTS and CDR2 as YDEGEE. The CDR3 region has the DNA TGTGCCAGCAGCTTGGGAGGGAGCATTCAGCCCCAGCATTTT. It codes for CASSLGGSIQPQHF.

The chain has TRBV29-1 and TRBJ2-7; a weak D match, TRBD1 (6 bases). The CDR3 sequence is 13 residues long. CDR1 is SQVTM, CDR2 ANQGSEA, per germline. V lost 1 base and J 4 bases, leaving 11 bases between the germline ends. The DNA of the CDR3 is TGCAGCGTTGAAGTAGGCAGGGGTTACGAGCAGTACTTC. Residues: CSVEVGRGYEQYF.

This clonotype was observed many times. One junction end disagrees with the germline gene, perhaps due to a read error. V gene TRBV5-1 combines with J gene TRBJ2-2, with D tentatively TRBD1 (6 bases). Looked up from germline, CDR1 is SGHRS and CDR2 is YFSETQ. The CDR3 covers 14 residues. CDR3: CASSPGQNTGELFF. Here the CDR3 DNA reads TGTGCCAGCAGTCCGGGACAAAACACCGGGGAGCTGTTTTTT.

V and J are TRBV4-2 and TRBJ2-1, with TRBD2 as a possible D gene (5 bases). Germline V gene sequence: CDR1 LGHNA, CDR2 YNFKEQ. CDR3 size: 12 residues. The ends were cut back, 4 bases at V and 11 bases at J, with 12 bases in the middle. The CDR3 sequence is CASSRTGEQQFF. The CDR3 DNA is TGTGCCAGCAGCCGGACCGGGGAGCAGCAGTTCTTC.

This clonotype has only a few counts. The J gene is TRBJ1-1, the V gene TRBV6-1; tentative D call: TRBD1 (5 bases). This CDR3 is 14 amino acids long. Between the trimmed V and J ends, which lost 7 bases and 10 bases, there was a span of 22 bases. From germline, CDR1 is MNHNS and CDR2 SASEGT. The CDR3 nucleotides are TGTGCCAGCAAGACCGGGACGGCCCTAGTGGGAGCTTTCTTT. Residues: CASKTGTALVGAFF.

This clonotype was seen a few times. The genes are TRBV7-2 and TRBJ1-6; no clear D. With 6 bases removed from V and 8 bases from J, the gap between germline ends came to 5 bases. Germline values: CDR1 SGHTA, CDR2 FQGNSA. The CDR3 is made up of 11 amino acids. CDR3 sequence: CASSRDSPLHF. The CDR3 nucleotides read TGTGCCAGCAGTCGAGATTCACCCCTCCACTTT.